The 7 T cell receptor beta chains presented below share a single source sample, sequenced in a study of identical twins. TCRdb reprocessed the 5' RACE reads via MiXCR and lists one record per CDR3 protein. This table has 500,000 to 650,000 distinct CDR3 sequences, roughly 6.6% appearing once. These same data were also listed under a study on yellow fever vaccine responses in identical twins.

The sequenced sample consisted of PBMCs. These receptors originate from a woman between 18 and 29 years old in good health.

This sequence joins TRBV28 and TRBJ1-2; D gene unclear. V lost 6 bases and J 10 bases, leaving 21 bases between the germline ends. Per germline, CDR1 MDHEN and CDR2 SYDVKM. This CDR3 spans 14 amino acids. CDR3 coding DNA: TGTGCCAGCAGCTTAGGTGCCGTCCTTGTAGACTACACCTTC. As protein: CASSLGAVLVDYTF.

In its sample, this clonotype was seen many times. The chain couples TRBV4-2 to TRBJ1-4, with 8 positions matching TRBD1. The trim removed 4 bases at V and 8 bases at J, leaving 9 bases unmatched. Germline values: CDR1 LGHNA, CDR2 YNFKEQ. The CDR3 covers 15 residues. CDR3 DNA sequence: TGTGCCAGCAGCCGAGGACAGGGTAACTCCGAAAAACTGTTTTTT. Its protein product is CASSRGQGNSEKLFF.

The sample holds a few counts of this clonotype. V is TRBV6-4 and J is TRBJ2-7, with TRBD1 as a possible D gene (6 bases). This CDR3 is built from 14 residues. Germline values: CDR1 MRHNA, CDR2 SNTAGT. V lost 6 bases to trimming and J lost 3 bases, with 15 bases between them. CDR3 nucleotide sequence: TGTGCCAGCAGCCCTACAGGGCGAATCTACGAGCAGTACTTC. Translated, it gives CASSPTGRIYEQYF.

This clonotype occurred many times. The rearrangement links TRBV10-3 to TRBJ1-5; D is unresolved. There are 13 residues in the CDR3. Between the trimmed V and J ends, which lost 4 bases and 0 bases, there was a span of 4 bases. Germline V gene sequence: CDR1 ENHRY, CDR2 SYGVKD. CDR3 protein: CAISGNSNQPQHF. The CDR3 DNA reads TGTGCCATCAGTGGGAATAGCAATCAGCCCCAGCATTTT.

This clonotype has more than one count but fewer than ten. The V gene is TRBV20-1, the J gene TRBJ2-5; D is unresolved. Per the germline V gene, CDR1 is DFQATT and CDR2 is SNEGSKA (reference sequence). The CDR3 has 14 amino acids. The V end was cut by 0 bases, the J end by 2 bases, with 10 bases between. This CDR3 is CSARDGDSQETQYF. The CDR3 DNA reads TGCAGTGCTAGAGATGGGGATTCGCAAGAGACCCAGTACTTC.

The gene calls are TRBV12-3 or TRBV12-4 and TRBJ1-5; D is perhaps TRBD1 (6 bases). This CDR3 has 15 residues. Between the trimmed V and J ends, which lost 6 bases and 4 bases, there was a span of 16 bases. For the CDR3, the DNA is TGTGCCAGCAGCCCGGCGCTGGGGGCTAATCAGCCCCAGCATTTT. Translated, it gives CASSPALGANQPQHF.

The V and J genes are TRBV20-1 and TRBJ2-7, with D perhaps TRBD2 (5 bases). Germline loops: CDR1 DFQATT, CDR2 SNEGSKA (reference sequence). The CDR3 is 17 amino acids. V was clipped by 3 bases and J by 2 bases, with 23 bases between them. The CDR3 spells CSASPWGGSGSTYEQYF. CDR3 bases: TGCAGTGCTAGTCCTTGGGGTGGAAGCGGAAGTACCTACGAGCAGTACTTC.